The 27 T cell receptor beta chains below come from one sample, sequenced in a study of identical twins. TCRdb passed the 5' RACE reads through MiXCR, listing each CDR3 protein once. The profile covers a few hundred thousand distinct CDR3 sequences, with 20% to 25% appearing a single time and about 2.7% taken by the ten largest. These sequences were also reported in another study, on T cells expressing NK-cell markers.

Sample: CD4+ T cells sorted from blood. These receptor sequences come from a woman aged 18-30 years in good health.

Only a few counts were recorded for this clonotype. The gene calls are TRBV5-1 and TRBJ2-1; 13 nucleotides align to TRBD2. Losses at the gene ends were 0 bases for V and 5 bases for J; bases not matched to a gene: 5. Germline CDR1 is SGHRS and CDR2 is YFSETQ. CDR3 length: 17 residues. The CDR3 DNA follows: TGCGCCAGCAGCTTGGCGACTAGCGGGGGGAACCACAATGAGCAGTTCTTC. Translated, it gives CASSLATSGGNHNEQFF.

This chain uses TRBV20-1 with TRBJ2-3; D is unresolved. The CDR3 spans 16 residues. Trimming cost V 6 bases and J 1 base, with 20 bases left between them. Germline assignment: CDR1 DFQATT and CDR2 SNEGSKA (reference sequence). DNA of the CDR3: TGCAGTGCCCCTAAGCCCGGAAGAACAGGCACAGATACGCAGTATTTT. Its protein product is CSAPKPGRTGTDTQYF.

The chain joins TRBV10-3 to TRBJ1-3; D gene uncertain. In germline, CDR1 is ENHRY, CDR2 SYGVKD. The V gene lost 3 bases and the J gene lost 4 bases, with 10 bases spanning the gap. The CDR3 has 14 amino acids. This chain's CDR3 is CAISDGSRGNTIYF. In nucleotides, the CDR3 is TGTGCCATCAGTGACGGTTCTCGGGGAAACACCATATATTTT.

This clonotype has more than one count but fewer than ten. The DNA for the CDR3 is TGTGCCAGCAGCGAGGGACAGATCCAGCCCCAGCATTTT. It is translated as CASSEGQIQPQHF. The chain uses TRBV6-1 and TRBJ1-5; 7 bases match TRBD1. Per the germline V gene, CDR1 is MNHNS and CDR2 is SASEGT. V was pared by 6 bases and J by 7 bases, with 6 bases of the junction left unmatched. CDR3 size: 13 residues.

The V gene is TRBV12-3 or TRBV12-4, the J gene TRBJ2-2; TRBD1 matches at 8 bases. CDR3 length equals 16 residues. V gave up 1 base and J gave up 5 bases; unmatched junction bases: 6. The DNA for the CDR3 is TGTGCCAGCAGTTTAGAGACAGGGGTTTTGACCGGGGAGCTGTTTTTT. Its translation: CASSLETGVLTGELFF.

Written as DNA, the CDR3 is TGTGCCAGCAGCCCGACTAGCGGGGAAGCAGATACGCAGTATTTT. Protein product: CASSPTSGEADTQYF. The chain carries TRBV5-4 and TRBJ2-3, with 11 positions matching TRBD2. This CDR3 spans 15 amino acids. The V gene's germline CDR1 is SGHNT and CDR2 YYREEE (reference sequence). Losses at the gene ends were 4 bases for V and 4 bases for J; bases not matched to a gene: 5.

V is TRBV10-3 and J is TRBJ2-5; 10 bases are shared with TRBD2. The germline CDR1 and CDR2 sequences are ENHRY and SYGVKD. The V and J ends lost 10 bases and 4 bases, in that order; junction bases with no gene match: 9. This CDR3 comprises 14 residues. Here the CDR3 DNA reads TGTGCCACCTCAGCGGGAGGGCCCCCAGAGACCCAGTACTTC. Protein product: CATSAGGPPETQYF.

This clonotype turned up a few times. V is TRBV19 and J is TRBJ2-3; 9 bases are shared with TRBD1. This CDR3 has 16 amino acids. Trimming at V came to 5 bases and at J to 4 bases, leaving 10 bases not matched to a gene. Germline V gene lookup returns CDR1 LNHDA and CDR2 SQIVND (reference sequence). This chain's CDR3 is CASSPRGQGSADTQYF. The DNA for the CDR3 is TGTGCCAGTAGTCCCCGGGGACAGGGTAGTGCAGATACGCAGTATTTT.

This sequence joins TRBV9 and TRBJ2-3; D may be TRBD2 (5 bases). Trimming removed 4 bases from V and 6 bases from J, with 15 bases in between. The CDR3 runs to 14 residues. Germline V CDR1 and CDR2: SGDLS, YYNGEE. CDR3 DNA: TGTGCCAGCAGCCTCTCCGGGCGAGGGGATACGCAGTATTTT. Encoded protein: CASSLSGRGDTQYF.

The CDR3 protein is CSASGQTTYEQYF. The CDR3 DNA is TGCAGTGCTAGTGGACAAACGACCTACGAGCAGTACTTC. The V and J genes are TRBV20-1 and TRBJ2-7; D is perhaps TRBD1 (5 bases). The CDR3 has 13 amino acids. Trimming removed 3 bases from V and 2 bases from J, with 11 bases in between. Germline V CDR1 and CDR2: DFQATT, SNEGSKA (reference sequence).

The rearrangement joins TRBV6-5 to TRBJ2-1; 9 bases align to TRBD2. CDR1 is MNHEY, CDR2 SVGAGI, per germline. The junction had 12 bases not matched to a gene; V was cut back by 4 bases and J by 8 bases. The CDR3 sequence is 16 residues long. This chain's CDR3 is CASSSTLGLAFDEQFF. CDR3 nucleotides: TGTGCCAGCAGTTCCACTCTTGGACTAGCGTTCGATGAGCAGTTCTTC.

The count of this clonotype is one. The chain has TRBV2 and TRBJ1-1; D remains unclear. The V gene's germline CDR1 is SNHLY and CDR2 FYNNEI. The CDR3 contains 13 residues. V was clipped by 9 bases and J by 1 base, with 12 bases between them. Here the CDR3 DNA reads TGTGCCAGTGGAGTCGAATCGAACACTGAAGCTTTCTTT. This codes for CASGVESNTEAFF.

CDR3 in amino acids: CASSKDRGYPFYNEQFF. The CDR3 DNA is TGTGCCAGCAGCAAGGACAGGGGTTACCCTTTTTACAATGAGCAGTTCTTC. The genes are TRBV7-8 and TRBJ2-1; 9 positions match TRBD1. V dropped 5 bases and J dropped 4; count of bases not matched to a gene: 12. The CDR3 is 17 residues long. CDR1 SGHVS and CDR2 FQNEAQ come from the germline V gene.

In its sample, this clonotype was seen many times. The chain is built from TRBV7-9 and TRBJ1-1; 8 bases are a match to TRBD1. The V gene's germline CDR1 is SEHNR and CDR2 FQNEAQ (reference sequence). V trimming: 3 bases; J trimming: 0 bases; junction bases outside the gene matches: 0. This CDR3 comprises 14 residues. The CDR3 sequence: CASSLGQVNTEAFF. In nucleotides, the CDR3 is TGTGCCAGCAGCTTGGGACAGGTGAACACTGAAGCTTTCTTT. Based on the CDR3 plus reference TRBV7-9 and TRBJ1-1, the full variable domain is DTGVSQNPRHKITKRGQNVTFRCDPISEHNRLYWYRQTLGQGPEFLTYFQNEAQLEKSRLLSDRFSAERPKGSFSTLEIQRTEQGDSAMYLCASSLGQVNTEAFFGQGTRLTVV.

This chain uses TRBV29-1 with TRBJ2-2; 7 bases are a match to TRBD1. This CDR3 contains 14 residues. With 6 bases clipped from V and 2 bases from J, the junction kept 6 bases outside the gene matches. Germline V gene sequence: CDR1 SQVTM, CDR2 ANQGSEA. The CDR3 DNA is TGCAGCGTGCTGGGACAGTTAAACACCGGGGAGCTGTTTTTT. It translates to CSVLGQLNTGELFF.

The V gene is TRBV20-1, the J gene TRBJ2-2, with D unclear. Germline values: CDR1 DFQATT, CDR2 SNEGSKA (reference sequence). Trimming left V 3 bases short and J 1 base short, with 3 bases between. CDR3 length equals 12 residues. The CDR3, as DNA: TGCAGTGCTAGGATGAACACCGGGGAGCTGTTTTTT. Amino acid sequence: CSARMNTGELFF.

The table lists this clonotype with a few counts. For the CDR3, the DNA is TGCAGTGCTTCAACAGGGGTCTACGAGCAGTACTTC. Protein sequence: CSASTGVYEQYF. J is TRBJ2-7 and V is TRBV20-1; TRBD1 aligns across 7 bases. Trimming removed 5 bases from V and 3 bases from J; junction bases left unmatched: 4. Germline CDR1 DFQATT, CDR2 SNEGSKA (reference sequence). This CDR3 comprises 12 residues.

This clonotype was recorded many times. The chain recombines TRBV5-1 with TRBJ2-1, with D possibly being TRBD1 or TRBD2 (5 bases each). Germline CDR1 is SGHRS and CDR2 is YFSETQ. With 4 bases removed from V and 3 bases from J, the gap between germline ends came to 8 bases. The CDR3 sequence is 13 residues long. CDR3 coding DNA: TGCGCCAGCAGCGGGGACGGCTACAATGAGCAGTTCTTC. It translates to CASSGDGYNEQFF.

The CDR3 DNA reads as TGTGCCAGCAGTTTGACTTATGAGCAGTTCTTC. Its protein product is CASSLTYEQFF. V and J are TRBV12-3 or TRBV12-4 and TRBJ2-1; D not certain. The CDR3 spans 11 residues. V lost 3 bases, J lost 8 bases, and 5 bases lay in between.

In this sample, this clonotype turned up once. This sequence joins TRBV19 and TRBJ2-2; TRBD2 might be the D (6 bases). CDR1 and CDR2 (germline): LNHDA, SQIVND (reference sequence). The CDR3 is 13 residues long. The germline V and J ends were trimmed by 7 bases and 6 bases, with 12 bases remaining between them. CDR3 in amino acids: CASNPRRAGELFF. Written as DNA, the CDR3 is TGTGCCAGTAACCCGCGGAGGGCCGGGGAGCTGTTTTTT.

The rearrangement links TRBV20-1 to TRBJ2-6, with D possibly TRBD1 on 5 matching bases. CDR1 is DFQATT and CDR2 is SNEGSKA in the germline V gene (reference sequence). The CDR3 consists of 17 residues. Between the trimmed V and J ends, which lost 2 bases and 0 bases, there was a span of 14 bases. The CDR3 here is CSARLQGFFSGANVLTF. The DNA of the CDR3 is TGCAGTGCTAGACTCCAGGGCTTCTTCTCTGGGGCCAACGTCCTGACTTTC.

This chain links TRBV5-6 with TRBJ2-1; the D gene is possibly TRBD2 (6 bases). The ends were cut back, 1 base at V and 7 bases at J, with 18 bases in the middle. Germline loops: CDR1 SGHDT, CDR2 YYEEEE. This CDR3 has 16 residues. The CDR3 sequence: CASSLPGLRSGNEQFF. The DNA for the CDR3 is TGTGCCAGCAGCTTGCCGGGACTCCGTTCAGGGAATGAGCAGTTCTTC.

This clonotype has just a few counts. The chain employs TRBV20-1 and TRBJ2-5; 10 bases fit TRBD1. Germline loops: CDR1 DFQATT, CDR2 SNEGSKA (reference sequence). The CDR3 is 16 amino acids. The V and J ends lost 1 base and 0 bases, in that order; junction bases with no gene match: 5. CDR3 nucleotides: TGCAGTGCTAGAGTTGGGACAGGGGCCTACCAAGAGACCCAGTACTTC. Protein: CSARVGTGAYQETQYF.

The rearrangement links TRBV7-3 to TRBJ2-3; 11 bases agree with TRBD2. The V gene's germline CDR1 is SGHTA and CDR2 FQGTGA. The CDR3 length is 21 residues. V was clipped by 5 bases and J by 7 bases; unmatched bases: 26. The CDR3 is CASSQLGAALAGGQYLNTQYF. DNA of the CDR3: TGTGCCAGCAGCCAACTTGGAGCTGCCCTAGCGGGGGGTCAGTATTTAAATACGCAGTATTTT.

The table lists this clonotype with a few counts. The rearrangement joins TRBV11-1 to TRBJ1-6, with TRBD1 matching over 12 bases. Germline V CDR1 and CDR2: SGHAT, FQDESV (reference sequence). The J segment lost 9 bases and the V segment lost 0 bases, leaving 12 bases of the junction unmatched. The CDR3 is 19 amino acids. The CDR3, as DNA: TGTGCCAGCAGCTTAGCCCCCGGGACAGGGGGCAGAATGGGTTCACCCCTCCACTTT. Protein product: CASSLAPGTGGRMGSPLHF.

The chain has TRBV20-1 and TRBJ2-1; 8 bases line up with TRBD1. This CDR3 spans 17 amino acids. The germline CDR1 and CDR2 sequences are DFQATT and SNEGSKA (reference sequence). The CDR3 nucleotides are TGCAGCCCCCTCCGCCTCCGCGGACAGGGCCGGTACAATGAGCAGTTCTTC. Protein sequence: CSPLRLRGQGRYNEQFF.

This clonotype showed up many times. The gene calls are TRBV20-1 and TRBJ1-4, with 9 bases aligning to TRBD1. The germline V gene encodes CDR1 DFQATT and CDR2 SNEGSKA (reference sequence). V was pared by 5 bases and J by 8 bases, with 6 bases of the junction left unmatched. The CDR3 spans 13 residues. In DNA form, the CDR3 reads TGCAGTGCTCCGGGACAGGGAAACGAAAAACTGTTTTTT. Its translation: CSAPGQGNEKLFF.